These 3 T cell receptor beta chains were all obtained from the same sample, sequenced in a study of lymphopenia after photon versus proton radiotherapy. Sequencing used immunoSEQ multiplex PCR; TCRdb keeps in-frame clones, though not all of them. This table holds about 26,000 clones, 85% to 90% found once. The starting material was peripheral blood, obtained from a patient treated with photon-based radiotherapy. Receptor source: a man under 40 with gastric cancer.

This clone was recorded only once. CDR3 loop: CASSYRDRGGEKLFF. In nucleotides, the CDR3 is TGTGCCAGCAGTTACCGGGACAGGGGGGGTGAAAAACTGTTTTTT. This chain uses TRBV6-5 with TRBJ1-4, with 11 bases matching TRBD1. Germline assignment: CDR1 MNHEY and CDR2 SVGAGI. This CDR3 is 15 amino acids long. The J segment lost 7 bases and the V segment lost 2 bases, leaving 3 bases of the junction unmatched.

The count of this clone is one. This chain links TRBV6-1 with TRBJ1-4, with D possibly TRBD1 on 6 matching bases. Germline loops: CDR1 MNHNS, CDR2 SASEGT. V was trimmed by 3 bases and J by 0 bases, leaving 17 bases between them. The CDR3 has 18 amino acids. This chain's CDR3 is CASSDRWGRGATNEKLFF. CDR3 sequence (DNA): TGTGCCAGCAGTGACCGCTGGGGGAGGGGGGCAACTAATGAAAAACTGTTTTTT.

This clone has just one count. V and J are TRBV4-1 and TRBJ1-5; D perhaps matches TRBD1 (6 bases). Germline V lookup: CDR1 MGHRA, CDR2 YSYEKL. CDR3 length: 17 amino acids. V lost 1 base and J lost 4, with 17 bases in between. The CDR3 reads CASSQGGGTERNQPQHF. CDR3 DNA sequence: TGCGCCAGCAGCCAAGGAGGGGGGACGGAGAGAAATCAGCCCCAGCATTTT.